The 16 T cell receptor beta chains given below trace back to one sample, sequenced in a study of blood T cell repertoires in COVID-19. The method was immunoSEQ multiplex PCR; TCRdb's version includes in-frame clones alone and lacks a portion of them. The table lists fewer than 25,000 clones, 70% to 90% of them singletons. Input material: peripheral blood. Every receptor here comes from a human donor in a cohort sampled during active COVID-19.

V gene TRBV6-5 combines with J gene TRBJ2-7; 8 bases map to TRBD1. V lost 4 bases to trimming and J lost 0 bases; unmatched junction nucleotides: 5. Germline lookup yields CDR1 MNHEY and CDR2 SVGAGI. The CDR3 contains 15 residues. CDR3 loop: CASSFQGARSYEQYF. The CDR3 bases are TGTGCCAGCAGTTTCCAGGGGGCCCGCTCCTACGAGCAGTACTTC.

This sequence joins TRBV5-1 and TRBJ1-2; D is undetermined. The CDR3 contains 13 residues. Trimming removed 6 bases from V and 5 bases from J, with 14 bases in between. CDR1 is SGHRS and CDR2 is YFSETQ in the germline V gene. DNA for the CDR3: TGCGCCAGCAACCCTGGGAGCGCTTATGGCTACACCTTC. Protein: CASNPGSAYGYTF.

V usage is TRBV2 and J usage is TRBJ1-2, with a weak D call TRBD1 (6 bases). CDR1 SNHLY and CDR2 FYNNEI come from the germline V gene. The CDR3 contains 14 residues. Trimming took 4 bases from V and 5 from J, leaving 14 bases between them. The DNA for the CDR3 is TGTGCCAGCAGTGGGAGGTGGCAGGGGTATGGCTACACCTTC. Residues: CASSGRWQGYGYTF.

The chain uses TRBV6-5 and TRBJ1-1, with 7 bases fitting TRBD1. CDR3 length equals 15 residues. Unmatched junction bases numbered 8, after V lost 7 bases and J lost 0 bases. CDR1 and CDR2 (germline): MNHEY, SVGAGI. The CDR3 is CASIRQGELNTEAFF. Written as DNA, the CDR3 is TGTGCCAGCATTAGGCAGGGGGAGTTGAACACTGAAGCTTTCTTT.

CDR3 residues: CASSYRSADESTDTQYF. CDR3 coding DNA: TGTGCCAGCAGCTATAGGAGTGCGGATGAGAGCACAGATACGCAGTATTTT. This chain connects TRBV11-3 to TRBJ2-3; no clear D gene. CDR1 and CDR2 from the germline V gene are SGHNT and YENEEA. This CDR3 spans 17 amino acids. Trimming stripped 4 bases from V and 0 bases from J, with 17 bases between.

This clone was recorded once. V usage is TRBV11-2 and J usage is TRBJ2-1; 10 nucleotides line up with TRBD1. The ends lost 3 bases at V and 7 bases at J; junction bases unmatched: 9. Germline V gives CDR1 SGHAT, CDR2 FQNNGV. The CDR3 covers 16 residues. CDR3 amino acids: CASSLTTGGLRNEQFF. CDR3 coding DNA: TGTGCCAGCAGCTTGACGACAGGGGGCTTAAGAAATGAGCAGTTCTTC.

V is TRBV19 and J is TRBJ2-1, with TRBD2 matching over 11 bases. This CDR3 contains 15 residues. The J segment lost 7 bases and the V segment lost 5 bases, leaving 7 bases of the junction unmatched. Looked up from germline, CDR1 is LNHDA and CDR2 is SQIVND (reference sequence). CDR3 sequence (DNA): TGTGCCAGTAGTTTGACTAGCGGGGCTCTTAATGAGCAGTTCTTC. Translating gives CASSLTSGALNEQFF.

This clone was detected only once. V is TRBV6-1 and J is TRBJ2-3; 12 bases are shared with TRBD2. V gave up 4 bases and J gave up 2 bases; unmatched junction bases: 10. The CDR3 totals 18 residues. Germline CDR1 and CDR2: MNHNS and SASEGT. CDR3 amino acids: CASSATSGRPPYTDTQYF. CDR3 coding DNA: TGTGCCAGCAGTGCCACTAGCGGGAGGCCCCCTTACACAGATACGCAGTATTTT.

The V call is TRBV11-3, the J call TRBJ2-6; possible D gene TRBD1, 5 bases. The V end was cut by 1 base, the J end by 4 bases, with 8 bases between. The CDR3 has 15 residues. Germline CDR1 reads SGHNT; CDR2 reads YENEEA. The CDR3 DNA is TGTGCCAGCAGCTTAGTAGGGGAAGGGGCCAACGTCCTGACTTTC. Its translation is CASSLVGEGANVLTF.

The chain carries TRBV9 and TRBJ2-1, with TRBD2 matching over 11 bases. Germline V lookup: CDR1 SGDLS, CDR2 YYNGEE. The CDR3 has 14 amino acids. V shed 7 bases and J 7 bases; nucleotides not matched to a gene: 7. The CDR3 here is CASSLAGVGNEQFF. Here the CDR3 DNA reads TGTGCCAGCTCACTAGCGGGAGTCGGAAATGAGCAGTTCTTC.

V gene TRBV15 combines with J gene TRBJ2-3; weak D call: TRBD2 (5 bases). There are 16 residues in the CDR3. Germline V lookup: CDR1 LNHNV, CDR2 YYDKDF (reference sequence). Deletions cut 2 bases from V and 0 bases from J, with 12 bases between. CDR3 sequence: CATSRTDYSSTDTQYF. In nucleotides, the CDR3 is TGTGCCACCAGCAGAACTGACTACTCCAGCACAGATACGCAGTATTTT.

The V gene is TRBV29-1, the J gene TRBJ2-3; TRBD2 is a possible D gene (5 bases). Germline loops: CDR1 SQVTM, CDR2 ANQGSEA. Trimming shortened V by 6 bases and J by 2 bases, and 15 bases separated the two germline ends. CDR3 length: 14 amino acids. The DNA of the CDR3 is TGCAGCGTCCTCGGGGAAACATACACAGATACGCAGTATTTT. Translation: CSVLGETYTDTQYF.

The genes are TRBV18 and TRBJ1-2; 9 nucleotides agree with TRBD1. Looked up from germline, CDR1 is KGHSH and CDR2 is LQKENI. The CDR3 covers 14 residues. V dropped 3 bases and J dropped 4; count of bases not matched to a gene: 3. CDR3 in DNA: TGTGCCAGCTCACCCGGACAGGGGCTCTATGGCTACACCTTC. This translates into CASSPGQGLYGYTF.

CDR3 in amino acids: CASSLVAGEAFF. CDR3 nucleotides: TGTGCCAGCAGTTTAGTGGCAGGTGAAGCTTTCTTT. The chain is built from TRBV28 and TRBJ1-1; D uncertain. The germline CDR1 and CDR2 sequences are MDHEN and SYDVKM. The CDR3 runs to 12 residues. V shed 2 bases and J shed 7 bases, with 8 bases lying between them.

The chain employs TRBV7-3 and TRBJ2-1; TRBD2 aligns across 7 bases. Losses at the gene ends were 1 base for V and 6 bases for J; bases not matched to a gene: 6. Germline loops: CDR1 SGHTA, CDR2 FQGTGA. This CDR3 has 15 residues. The CDR3 DNA reads as TGTGCCAGCAGCTTAAAAGCGGGGTCCATCAATGAGCAGTTCTTC. Translating gives CASSLKAGSINEQFF.

V gene TRBV6-1 combines with J gene TRBJ1-1, with a weak D call TRBD1 (5 bases). Trimming cost V 1 base and J 8 bases, with 11 bases left between them. This CDR3 comprises 13 residues. The germline CDR1 and CDR2 sequences are MNHNS and SASEGT. This CDR3 reads CASSEVLRQEAFF. Written as DNA, the CDR3 is TGTGCCAGCAGTGAAGTGCTTAGACAGGAAGCTTTCTTT.